The entry that follows covers one T cell receptor beta chain sequence. No antigen is known for it. This entry belongs to a study of spatial heterogeneity in lung cancer. On the study more broadly: The average count in raw reads for each unique TCR and UMI combination exceeded eight appearances.

Germline CDR1 SEHNR, CDR2 FQNEAQ (reference sequence). The length of the CDR3 is 12 residues. V was shortened by 8 bases and J by 1 base, with 7 bases between the two germline ends. Time point noted: sample taken at primary tumor resection. Without sorting, whole RNA was sequenced from tumor, nontumor lung or frozen PBMC. Individually, TCR cDNA molecules were each labelled with a unique molecular identifier. Via MiXCR, TCRdb re-called the 5' RACE reads, giving one row per CDR3 protein. The sample records approximately 82,000 distinct CDR3 sequences, around an eighth being singletons. Study-wide points: Blood contained ubiquitous expanded tumor TCRs more at resection than at follow-up.

The TCR was taken from a male donor with early-stage non-small cell lung cancer. J is TRBJ2-3 and V is TRBV7-9; TRBD2 might be the D (5 bases). Sequenced material: PBMCs, taken at surgery. CDR3 nucleotides: TGTGCCAGCGAGGGAGGCACAGATACGCAGTATTTT. Protein: CASEGGTDTQYF. The variable domain in full, completed from reference TRBV7-9 and TRBJ2-3, reads DTGVSQNPRHKITKRGQNVTFRCDPISEHNRLYWYRQTLGQGPEFLTYFQNEAQLEKSRLLSDRFSAERPKGSFSTLEIQRTEQGDSAMYLCASEGGTDTQYFGPGTRLTVL.